This T cell receptor (beta chain) was identified during a study of PD-1 blockade in classical Hodgkin lymphoma. General observations from the study: By C4D1 there was a significant rise in CD4+ TCR diversity but not in CD8+ TCR diversity. Healthy donors were reported to have higher baseline TCR diversity than newly diagnosed patients.

In germline, CDR1 is SGHDT, CDR2 YYEEEE. The V end lost 0 bases, the J end lost 3 bases, and 8 bases lay between the germline ends. This CDR3 has 14 amino acids. Relapse after autologous stem cell transplantation occurred in every patient, and brentuximab vedotin exposure varied. Note on this clone: What it binds is not known.

Some clones are missing from TCRdb's copy, which holds only in-frame ones; the method was immunoSEQ multiplex PCR. The sample consists of around 99,000 clones, roughly 80% of them appearing once. The sample here was peripheral blood mononuclear cells (PBMCs), taken before the second cycle of nivolumab. The receptor was derived from a human donor with classical Hodgkin lymphoma. The rearrangement uses TRBV5-6 and TRBJ2-3; D remains unclear. CDR3 in amino acids: CASSLGIGTDTQYF. Here the CDR3 DNA reads TGTGCCAGCAGCTTGGGTATTGGGACAGATACGCAGTATTTT.